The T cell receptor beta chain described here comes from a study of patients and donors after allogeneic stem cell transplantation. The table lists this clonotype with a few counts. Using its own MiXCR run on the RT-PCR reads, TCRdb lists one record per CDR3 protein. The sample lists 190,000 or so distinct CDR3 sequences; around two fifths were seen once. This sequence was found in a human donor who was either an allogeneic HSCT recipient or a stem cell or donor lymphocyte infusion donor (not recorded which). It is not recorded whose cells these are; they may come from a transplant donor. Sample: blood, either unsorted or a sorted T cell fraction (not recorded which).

Here the CDR3 DNA reads TGCGCCAGCAGCCAAGGAGGGGCAGGGCCGGGTTATTCACCCCTCCACTTT. This codes for CASSQGGAGPGYSPLHF. The genes are TRBV4-1 and TRBJ1-6; D perhaps matches TRBD1 (5 bases). The CDR3 spans 17 residues. The V gene's germline CDR1 is MGHRA and CDR2 YSYEKL. V dropped 1 base and J dropped 8 bases, with 18 bases sitting between them.